This entry is about one TCR beta chain. The table lists this clonotype with many counts. The specificity of this receptor is unknown. No much larger clone is present one base from it, and per-base qualities are unavailable. The library was obtained by 5' RACE. The instrument given in TCRdb is Illumina HiSeq 2000. A universal primer binding site was added through template switching, and the final cDNA carried a unique molecular identifier so that TCR cDNA molecules could be counted accurately. Specific primers in the conserved constant-segment region were used to synthesize first-strand cDNA for the TCR alpha and beta chains. To control for contamination, every cDNA library carried two barcodes: a SMART-Mk sample barcode plus Illumina barcodes. Two successive PCR steps introduced TruSeq adapter sequences along with Illumina sample barcodes. TCR alpha and beta cDNA libraries were sequenced on the Illumina HiSeq platform with custom primers. The authors processed their data as follows. MiGEC was used to process raw reads and extract unique molecular identifiers, and MiXCR was used to find CDR3 positions. For each individual, recombination models were inferred using an EM algorithm with the repgenHMM and IGoR tools. Shared clonotypes were analyzed with the tcR package in R, and sharing was normalized by the product of cloneset sizes. To study raw recombination free of thymic and clonal selection effects, out-of-frame nonproductive sequences were analyzed. In TCRdb, the public reads were trimmed at Q25 with fastp and aligned with MiXCR, with productive beta chains retained. CDR3 protein duplicates are merged, each entry listing the most common genes and DNA. TCRdb, rather than the study authors, made the V and J calls. The sample has about 690,000 distinct CDR3 sequences on record, roughly 6.2% of them singletons. Approximately 1.6% of the sample is held by the ten biggest clonotypes.

This specimen belongs to a study of identical twins (dated by TCRdb to the mid-2010s). About the study as a whole: To test whether fetal clonotypes persist, the study used deep sequencing on TCR alpha and beta repertoires from monozygotic twins, unrelated adults of various ages, and cord blood. Replicate twin experiments were performed at different times using different library preparation protocols to rule out contamination. Study-level results and caveats: Excess twin sharing in beta out-of-frame sequences was weaker because fewer shared sequences lowered the signal-to-noise ratio. Recombination models systematically underestimated out-of-frame TCR alpha sharing in monozygotic twins but agreed with sharing between unrelated individuals. Zero-insertion analyses could be partly confounded by invariant T cells such as MAIT and iNKT, though diverse VJ usage argued against such confounding for most clonotypes. Compared with coincidental sharing between unrelated individuals, an excess of low generation-probability sequences was observed among out-of-frame TCR alpha sequences shared between twins. Because the same donors could not be followed over many years, conclusions were based on cross-sectional statistical analysis. Fewer insertions were carried by abundant cord blood beta clonotypes; a weaker similar trend was observed in young adult naive repertoires, while no such trend was observed in memory repertoires.

Every donor was a healthy Caucasian. The study also sequenced three unrelated non-twin adults: a male aged 18 to 30, a male aged 50 to 60 and a female aged 50 to 60. Miltenyi CD45RO+ enrichment and human naive T-cell isolation kits were used to isolate memory (CD45RO+) and naive T cells from PBMC. This clonotype originated in a man younger than 30 in good health. Sequenced material: naive T cells sorted from blood. The cell subset or site tag for this specimen amounts to: cells isolated with a human naive T-cell isolation kit.

CDR3 region: CASSSRGRGGTDTQYF. In nucleotide form, the sequence is TGTGCCAGCAGCTCCAGGGGCAGGGGGGGTACAGATACGCAGTATTTT. The rearranged segments are TRBV11-2 and TRBJ2-3; the D region may be TRBD1 or TRBD2, each matching 7 bases equally. CDR1 and CDR2 (SGHAT, FQNNGV) derive from the germline V gene. V is shortened by 4 bases, J by 3 bases, and the region joining them spans 17 bases. The CDR3 spans 16 residues, from the cysteine through the phenylalanine. The sequence is cut down to CDR3 DNA, 48 bases in frame from base 1. The CDR3, completed at both ends by the reference TRBV11-2 and TRBJ2-3 genes, gives the full variable domain EAGVAQSPRYKIIEKRQSVAFWCNPISGHATLYWYQQILGQGPKLLIQFQNNGVVDDSQLPKDRFSAERLKGVDSTLKIQPAKLEDSAVYLCASSSRGRGGTDTQYFGPGTRLTVL.